This T cell receptor (beta chain) was identified in a study of OX40 agonist ivuxolimab in advanced cancers. The CDR3 has 15 residues. Per germline, CDR1 SGHDN and CDR2 FVKESK. Trimming took 2 bases from V and 3 from J; bases not matched to a gene: 7. Assay used: immunoSEQ multiplex PCR; TCRdb lists only in-frame clones, some missing. The sample yields 50,000 to 85,000 clones, around 85% seen once. The V gene is TRBV14, the J gene TRBJ2-7; 7 nucleotides line up with TRBD1. The sample here was CD4+ or CD8+ T cells sorted from blood, taken in a trial of the OX40 agonist ivuxolimab. The source is an adult with an advanced solid tumor such as melanoma, head and neck, liver or kidney cancer. The CDR3 sequence: CASSQRGTVFYEQYF. Here the CDR3 DNA reads TGTGCCAGCAGCCAAAGGGGGACAGTCTTCTACGAGCAGTACTTC.